These 26 T cell receptor beta chains came from one sample sequenced in a study of early T cells in non-severe SARS-CoV-2 infection. From the 5' RACE reads, TCRdb called clonotypes with MiXCR, one entry per CDR3 protein. The sample holds fewer than 130,000 distinct CDR3 sequences; over 10% are singletons and the top ten take less than 4.5%. Sample: whole blood, taken at baseline. These TCRs come from an adult who was a healthcare worker with PCR-confirmed SARS-CoV-2 infection or an uninfected control (not recorded which).

V gene TRBV27 combines with J gene TRBJ1-2; D is possibly TRBD1 (6 bases). The CDR3 has 14 amino acids. Trimming removed 4 bases at V and 6 bases at J, with 15 bases between. Per germline, CDR1 MNHEY and CDR2 SMNVEV (reference sequence). In nucleotides, the CDR3 is TGTGCCAGCAGTTGGGGGCCCGGGACGGATGGCTACACCTTC. The encoded protein is CASSWGPGTDGYTF.

J is TRBJ2-2 and V is TRBV4-1; D is ambiguous. Trimming took off 3 bases at V and 4 bases at J, with 6 bases between the two ends. This CDR3 contains 13 residues. Per the germline V gene, CDR1 is MGHRA and CDR2 is YSYEKL. The CDR3 sequence: CASSQRITGELFF. The DNA of the CDR3 is TGCGCCAGCAGCCAGAGGATCACCGGGGAGCTGTTTTTT.

V and J are TRBV20-1 and TRBJ2-3, with D hard to call. V was pared by 3 bases and J by 2 bases, with 6 bases between. There are 12 residues in the CDR3. The germline V gene has CDR1 DFQATT and CDR2 SNEGSKA (reference sequence). CDR3 protein: CSARAFTDTQYF. CDR3 nucleotide sequence: TGCAGTGCTAGGGCGTTCACAGATACGCAGTATTTT.

CDR3 amino acids: CSVGPAGGQWDLNYGYTF. In DNA form, the CDR3 reads TGCAGCGTTGGACCAGCGGGGGGACAGTGGGACCTCAACTATGGCTACACCTTC. The rearrangement uses TRBV29-1 and TRBJ1-2, with 7 bases that match TRBD1. V shed 4 bases and J 2 bases; nucleotides not matched to a gene: 19. There are 18 residues in the CDR3. CDR1 and CDR2 from the germline V gene are SQVTM and ANQGSEA.

This clonotype occurred many times. V and J are TRBV2 and TRBJ1-6; 8 nucleotides line up with TRBD1. The CDR3 sequence is 13 residues long. Germline V gives CDR1 SNHLY, CDR2 FYNNEI. The junction had 2 bases not matched to a gene; V was cut back by 4 bases and J by 9 bases. The CDR3 nucleotides are TGTGCCAGCAGTGGACAGGGGAGTTCACCCCTCCACTTT. Translated: CASSGQGSSPLHF.

V is TRBV6-1 and J is TRBJ2-2; 8 nucleotides line up with TRBD1. CDR1 is MNHNS and CDR2 is SASEGT in the germline V gene. V trimming: 4 bases; J trimming: 3 bases; junction bases outside the gene matches: 10. The CDR3 extends over 17 amino acids. The CDR3 sequence: CASSVLRTGLDTGELFF. The CDR3 DNA reads as TGTGCCAGCAGTGTATTACGGACAGGGTTGGACACCGGGGAGCTGTTTTTT.

In its sample, this clonotype was seen a few times. The V and J genes are TRBV4-1 and TRBJ1-2; no definite D call. The CDR3 length is 13 residues. Germline loops: CDR1 MGHRA, CDR2 YSYEKL. The germline V and J ends were trimmed by 1 base and 4 bases, with 7 bases remaining between them. The CDR3 sequence: CASSQVGSYGYTF. CDR3 DNA sequence: TGCGCCAGCAGCCAAGTGGGTAGCTATGGCTACACCTTC.

This chain joins TRBV20-1 and TRBJ1-5, with 11 bases fitting TRBD1. V lost 6 bases to trimming and J lost 4 bases; unmatched junction nucleotides: 2. Germline V CDR1 and CDR2: DFQATT, SNEGSKA (reference sequence). This CDR3 has 13 residues. The CDR3 region is CSAGTGGNQPQHF. Written as DNA, the CDR3 is TGCAGTGCGGGGACAGGGGGTAATCAGCCCCAGCATTTT.

The rearrangement links TRBV29-1 to TRBJ2-7, with D perhaps assigned TRBD1 or TRBD2 (5 bases each). In germline, CDR1 is SQVTM, CDR2 ANQGSEA. This CDR3 has 12 amino acids. V dropped 6 bases and J dropped 5 bases, with 14 bases sitting between them. The CDR3 DNA reads as TGCAGCGTCCGAGGGGAGAACCACGAGCAGTACTTC. Protein sequence: CSVRGENHEQYF.

This clonotype was counted a few times. The genes are TRBV2 and TRBJ1-1; 7 nucleotides align to TRBD1. The germline V gene encodes CDR1 SNHLY and CDR2 FYNNEI. Losses at the gene ends were 6 bases for V and 6 bases for J; bases not matched to a gene: 7. The CDR3 runs 13 residues. Here the CDR3 reads CASSITGVSEAFF. Written as DNA, the CDR3 is TGTGCCAGCAGCATAACAGGGGTCTCTGAAGCTTTCTTT. Full variable domain (missing parts from reference TRBV2 and TRBJ1-1): EPEVTQTPSHQVTQMGQEVILRCVPISNHLYFYWYRQILGQKVEFLVSFYNNEISEKSEIFDDQFSVERPDGSNFTLKIRSTKLEDSAMYFCASSITGVSEAFFGQGTRLTVV.

The chain has TRBV20-1 and TRBJ2-4; D is possibly TRBD1 (5 bases). The germline CDR1 and CDR2 sequences are DFQATT and SNEGSKA (reference sequence). Trimming took off 5 bases at V and 5 bases at J, with 7 bases between the two ends. The CDR3 runs 11 residues. The CDR3 coding sequence is TGCAGTGCTCCCAGGGAAAACATTCAGTACTTC. This translates into CSAPRENIQYF.

This clonotype was recorded at least ten times. The chain is built from TRBV10-3 and TRBJ2-7; TRBD1 might be the D (6 bases). The CDR3 consists of 13 residues. Germline V gene lookup returns CDR1 ENHRY and CDR2 SYGVKD. V lost 5 bases and J lost 5, with 13 bases in between. The CDR3 protein is CAISTISGDEQYF. The CDR3 bases are TGTGCCATCAGTACTATCTCAGGGGACGAGCAGTACTTC.

This clonotype was counted ten times or more. V is TRBV27 and J is TRBJ1-4; possibly TRBD1 for D (6 bases). CDR3 length equals 15 residues. V was pared by 4 bases and J by 7 bases, with 16 bases between. The germline gives CDR1 MNHEY, CDR2 SMNVEV (reference sequence). The DNA for the CDR3 is TGTGCCAGCAGTTCCATGGCGGGACATACTGAAAAACTGTTTTTT. Amino acids: CASSSMAGHTEKLFF.

V and J are TRBV30 and TRBJ1-4, with TRBD1 identical over 7 bases. Germline CDR1 is GTSNPN and CDR2 is SVGIG (reference sequence). J was trimmed by 8 bases and V by 4 bases; bases with no gene match: 13. CDR3 size: 15 residues. The CDR3 is CAWTGVPTGREKLFF. DNA of the CDR3: TGTGCCTGGACCGGAGTACCGACAGGGCGGGAAAAACTGTTTTTT.

This chain joins TRBV9 and TRBJ1-6; D perhaps matches TRBD1 (5 bases). This CDR3 has 15 amino acids. V dropped 1 base and J dropped 5 bases, with 10 bases sitting between them. Germline assignment: CDR1 SGDLS and CDR2 YYNGEE. CDR3 nucleotides: TGTGCCAGCAGCGTATGGGGCAGAGATAATTCACCCCTCCACTTT. Translating gives CASSVWGRDNSPLHF.

The V gene is TRBV12-3 or TRBV12-4, the J gene TRBJ1-1, with D unresolved. Trimming cost V 6 bases and J 6 bases, with 14 bases left between them. The CDR3 is 13 residues long. The CDR3 region is CASRPGRLSEAFF. In nucleotides, the CDR3 is TGTGCCAGCAGACCCGGACGCCTATCTGAAGCTTTCTTT.

This clonotype was counted a few times. The V and J genes are TRBV5-1 and TRBJ2-1; D is possibly TRBD1 (7 bases). Germline loops: CDR1 SGHRS, CDR2 YFSETQ. There are 14 residues in the CDR3. The CDR3 is CSSCPPGGHNEQFF. The CDR3 DNA reads TGCTCTAGCTGCCCCCCAGGGGGGCACAATGAGCAGTTCTTC.

The V and J genes are TRBV5-5 and TRBJ1-1; D not resolved. CDR1 and CDR2 from the germline V gene are SGHKS and YYEKEE (reference sequence). V shed 0 bases and J shed 1 base, with 7 bases lying between them. The CDR3 loop spans 14 amino acids. DNA of the CDR3: TGTGCCAGCAGCTTGGTCCAGGCGAACACTGAAGCTTTCTTT. Protein product: CASSLVQANTEAFF.

In its sample, this clonotype was seen a few times. The gene calls are TRBV7-8 and TRBJ1-2; a weak D match, TRBD1 (6 bases). This CDR3 has 14 amino acids. The germline gives CDR1 SGHVS, CDR2 FQNEAQ. V dropped 0 bases and J dropped 11 bases, with 16 bases sitting between them. The CDR3 sequence: CASSLAGSDQGYTF. Written as DNA, the CDR3 is TGTGCCAGCAGCTTAGCGGGATCGGACCAGGGGTACACCTTC.

This clonotype was recorded a few times. The rearrangement links TRBV5-5 to TRBJ2-2; weak D call: TRBD1 (5 bases). CDR1 is SGHKS and CDR2 is YYEKEE in the germline V gene (reference sequence). The CDR3 loop spans 17 amino acids. The ends were cut back, 2 bases at V and 2 bases at J, with 16 bases in the middle. CDR3 in DNA: TGTGCCAGCAGCTTATACTTAGGACGGACAAACACCGGGGAGCTGTTTTTT. It yields the protein CASSLYLGRTNTGELFF.

The rearrangement uses TRBV7-2 and TRBJ2-3, with TRBD2 identical over 7 bases. In germline, CDR1 is SGHTA, CDR2 FQGNSA. This CDR3 is 14 amino acids long. V trimming: 0 bases; J trimming: 7 bases; junction bases outside the gene matches: 4. CDR3 in amino acids: CASSLAWEGNTQYF. Here the CDR3 DNA reads TGTGCCAGCAGCTTAGCGTGGGAGGGAAATACGCAGTATTTT.

V gene TRBV20-1 combines with J gene TRBJ2-4; D possibly corresponds to TRBD1 (5 bases). The CDR3 extends over 13 amino acids. Trimming pared 5 bases from V and 7 bases from J, leaving 15 bases between. Germline-derived CDR1 and CDR2 are DFQATT and SNEGSKA (reference sequence). CDR3 region: CSAGSQGRNIQYF. In DNA form, the CDR3 reads TGCAGTGCTGGGTCGCAGGGTAGGAACATTCAGTACTTC.

This clonotype was recorded a few times. The chain has TRBV20-1 and TRBJ2-3; the D gene is possibly TRBD1 (5 bases). The CDR3 sequence is 14 residues long. Per germline, CDR1 DFQATT and CDR2 SNEGSKA (reference sequence). V gave up 1 base and J gave up 0 bases, with 8 bases separating them. The CDR3 loop reads CSARGRASTDTQYF. CDR3 bases: TGCAGTGCTAGAGGCAGGGCTAGCACAGATACGCAGTATTTT.

This clonotype was detected many times. The chain employs TRBV6-2 or TRBV6-3 and TRBJ2-1, with D perhaps matching TRBD1 (5 bases). Germline lookup yields CDR1 MNHEY and CDR2 SVGEGT. The CDR3 consists of 15 residues. Trimming shortened V by 6 bases and J by 0 bases, and 12 bases separated the two germline ends. The CDR3 protein is CASSTRQSSYNEQFF. CDR3 DNA sequence: TGTGCCAGCAGCACCCGACAGAGCTCCTACAATGAGCAGTTCTTC.

The chain employs TRBV27 and TRBJ1-6; no clear D. Germline V gene lookup returns CDR1 MNHEY and CDR2 SMNVEV (reference sequence). Trimming took 3 bases from V and 7 from J, leaving 7 bases between them. CDR3 length: 13 residues. The CDR3 here is CASSLGRNSPLHF. The DNA for the CDR3 is TGTGCCAGCAGTTTGGGTCGAAATTCACCCCTCCACTTT.

This clonotype turned up a few times. The J gene is TRBJ2-7, the V gene TRBV11-1, with D possibly matching TRBD1 (6 bases). Germline CDR1 reads SGHAT; CDR2 reads FQDESV (reference sequence). The germline V and J ends were trimmed by 0 bases and 3 bases, with 15 bases remaining between them. The CDR3 totals 16 residues. Here the CDR3 DNA reads TGTGCCAGCAGCTTAGCCCTATCCGGGACATACTACGAGCAGTACTTC. It yields the protein CASSLALSGTYYEQYF.